This T cell receptor beta chain stems from a study of shared T cell receptors in the human thymus. The table came from immunoSEQ multiplex PCR; TCRdb's copy has only in-frame clones and leaves some out. The table includes hundreds of thousands of clones, 70% to 90% detected once. Germline V gene lookup returns CDR1 LGHNA and CDR2 YSLEER. V was clipped by 6 bases and J by 7 bases; unmatched bases: 11. CDR3 length: 15 amino acids. Another study also made use of these data, one on human thymus T cells. That source reports: Samples came from healthy Finnish infants during open corrective cardiac surgery. The authors found apparently biased V and J gene usage in thymic and blood repertoires. Unrelated people showed highly overlapping thymic repertoires, related research reported.

The sequenced sample consisted of thymocytes. The receptor's source is a boy under two years old with a congenital heart defect. V is TRBV4-3 and J is TRBJ2-1; TRBD2 agrees at 8 bases. The CDR3 DNA reads as TGCGCCAGCAGTACAGGTCTAGCGGGCGGGAATGAGCAGTTCTTC. It encodes CASSTGLAGGNEQFF.